Listed below are T cell receptor beta chains from one sample, sequenced in a study of blood T cell repertoires in COVID-19. Some clones are missing from TCRdb's copy, which holds only in-frame ones; the method was immunoSEQ multiplex PCR. In the table there are under 300,000 clones, approximately 86% of which are singletons. What was sequenced was peripheral blood. All receptors derive from a woman between 70 and 85 years old with COVID-19, enrolled during active disease. Both conserved end residues are part of each CDR3. The D gene is left open where the match is weak. Clone size, where shown, is once, few, many, or a class for clones that have expanded.

J,D,size,V,CDR3,DNA
TRBJ2-2,TRBD2,.,TRBV27,CASSLMGLAAFTGELFF,TGTGCCAGCAGTTTAATGGGACTAGCAGCCTTCACCGGGGAGCTGTTTTTT
TRBJ1-2,TRBD1,few,TRBV7-3,CASSPAGTGKGYTF,TGTGCCAGCAGCCCTGCCGGGACAGGGAAAGGCTACACCTTC
TRBJ1-5,TRBD1,once,TRBV11-2,CASSYHGQGSPRPQHF,TGTGCCAGCAGTTATCATGGACAGGGGTCGCCCAGGCCCCAGCATTTT
TRBJ1-4,TRBD1,.,TRBV27,CASSVQGAGTNEKLFF,TGTGCCAGCAGTGTACAGGGGGCAGGAACTAATGAAAAACTGTTTTTT
TRBJ1-2,TRBD1,.,TRBV5-1,CASSLGDRRLDNYGYTF,TGCGCCAGCAGCTTGGGGGACAGGCGCCTAGATAACTATGGCTACACCTTC
TRBJ1-2,.,.,TRBV5-1,CASSLPETGLYGYTF,TGCGCCAGCAGCTTGCCGGAGACAGGACTCTATGGCTACACCTTC
TRBJ2-7,.,.,TRBV3-1/TRBV3-2,CASSQDPGSYEQYF,TGTGCCAGCAGCCAAGATCCGGGCTCCTACGAGCAGTACTTC
TRBJ2-6,TRBD2,.,TRBV7-7,CAAGLERYSGANVLTF,TGTGCCGCAGGACTAGAAAGATACTCTGGGGCCAACGTCCTGACTTTC
TRBJ2-7,.,.,TRBV21-1,CASSNLFLAPPPHEQYF,TGTGCCAGCAGCAATCTCTTTTTGGCTCCTCCCCCCCACGAGCAGTACTTC
TRBJ1-2,.,.,TRBV6-1,CASFSGAGNGYTF,TGTGCCAGCTTCAGCGGGGCTGGCAATGGCTACACCTTC
TRBJ1-2,.,.,TRBV6-2/TRBV6-3,CASSYLASYGYTF,TGTGCCAGCAGTTACCTAGCCAGCTATGGCTACACCTTC
TRBJ2-5,TRBD2,.,TRBV2,CATGLAETQYF,TGTGCCACGGGACTAGCGGAGACCCAGTACTTC
TRBJ1-2,TRBD1,.,TRBV19,CASSIDETGGYGYTF,TGTGCCAGTAGTATAGATGAGACAGGGGGCTATGGCTACACCTTC
TRBJ1-1,TRBD1,.,TRBV11-1,CASSLPWTGKNTEAFF,TGTGCCAGCAGCTTACCATGGACAGGGAAGAACACTGAAGCTTTCTTT
TRBJ2-7,TRBD1,.,TRBV18,CASSPSAGGQDEQYF,TGTGCCAGCTCACCATCGGCAGGGGGCCAGGACGAGCAGTACTTC
TRBJ1-5,TRBD1,.,TRBV6-2/TRBV6-3,CASSYSQGASQPQHF,TGTGCCAGCAGTTACTCACAGGGGGCAAGTCAGCCCCAGCATTTT
TRBJ1-1,.,.,TRBV19,CASSIRPKVTVLHTEAFF,TGTGCCAGTAGTATAAGGCCCAAGGTAACAGTACTCCACACTGAAGCTTTCTTT